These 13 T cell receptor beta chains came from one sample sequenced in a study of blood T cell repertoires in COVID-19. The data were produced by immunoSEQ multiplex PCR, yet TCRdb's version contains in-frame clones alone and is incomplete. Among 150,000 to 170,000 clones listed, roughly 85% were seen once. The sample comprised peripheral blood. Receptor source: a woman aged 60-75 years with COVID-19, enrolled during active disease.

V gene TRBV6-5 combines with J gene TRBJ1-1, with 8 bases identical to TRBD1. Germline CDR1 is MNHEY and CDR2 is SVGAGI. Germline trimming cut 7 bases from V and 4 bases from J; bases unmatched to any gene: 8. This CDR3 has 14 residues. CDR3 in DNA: TGTGCCAGCACACCAGGGGGCGGGCGCACTGAAGCTTTCTTT. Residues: CASTPGGGRTEAFF.

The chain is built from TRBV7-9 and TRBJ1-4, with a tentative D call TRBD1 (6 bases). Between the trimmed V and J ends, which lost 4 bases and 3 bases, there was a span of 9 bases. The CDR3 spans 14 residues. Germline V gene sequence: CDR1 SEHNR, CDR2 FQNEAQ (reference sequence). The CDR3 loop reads CASSSDSSNEKLFF. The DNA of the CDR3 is TGTGCCAGCAGCTCGGACAGTTCTAATGAAAAACTGTTTTTT.

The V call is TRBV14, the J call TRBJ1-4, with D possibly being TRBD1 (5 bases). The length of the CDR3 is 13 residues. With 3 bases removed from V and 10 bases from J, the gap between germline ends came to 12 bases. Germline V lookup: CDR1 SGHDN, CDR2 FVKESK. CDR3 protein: CASSHARGGKLFF. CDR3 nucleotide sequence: TGTGCCAGCAGCCACGCTCGGGGGGGAAAACTGTTTTTT.

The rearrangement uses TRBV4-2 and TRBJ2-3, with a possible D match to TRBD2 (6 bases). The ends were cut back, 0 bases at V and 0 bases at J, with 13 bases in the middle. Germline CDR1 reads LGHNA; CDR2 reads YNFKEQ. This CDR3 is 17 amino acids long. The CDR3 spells CASSQEFGGASTDTQYF. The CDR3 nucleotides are TGTGCCAGCAGCCAAGAATTCGGGGGAGCTAGCACAGATACGCAGTATTTT.

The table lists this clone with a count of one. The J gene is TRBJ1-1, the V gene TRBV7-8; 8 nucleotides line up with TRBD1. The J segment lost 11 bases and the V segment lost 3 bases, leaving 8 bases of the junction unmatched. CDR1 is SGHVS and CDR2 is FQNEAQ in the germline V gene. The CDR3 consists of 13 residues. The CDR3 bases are TGTGCCAGCAGCTTTAGGATACAGGGGGAGGCTTTCTTT. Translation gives CASSFRIQGEAFF.

The CDR3 DNA reads as TGTGCCACCAGTGGAGGGAGGCTCGACACCGGGGAGCTGTTTTTT. Its translation is CATSGGRLDTGELFF. The chain links TRBV24-1 to TRBJ2-2, with D maybe TRBD2 (6 bases). Germline CDR1 KGHDR, CDR2 SFDVKD. The CDR3 consists of 15 residues. Trimming shortened V by 5 bases and J by 3 bases, and 12 bases separated the two germline ends.

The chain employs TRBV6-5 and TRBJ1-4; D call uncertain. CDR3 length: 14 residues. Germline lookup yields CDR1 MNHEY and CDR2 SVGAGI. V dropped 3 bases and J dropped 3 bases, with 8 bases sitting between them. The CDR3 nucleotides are TGTGCCAGCAGTTATCATAGTGCTAATGAAAAACTGTTTTTT. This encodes CASSYHSANEKLFF.

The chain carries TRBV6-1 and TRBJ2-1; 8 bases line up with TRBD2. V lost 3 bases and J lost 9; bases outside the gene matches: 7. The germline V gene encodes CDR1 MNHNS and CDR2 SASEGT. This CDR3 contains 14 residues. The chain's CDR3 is CASSDGLAGIEQFF. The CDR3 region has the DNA TGTGCCAGCAGTGACGGCCTAGCGGGTATTGAGCAGTTCTTC.

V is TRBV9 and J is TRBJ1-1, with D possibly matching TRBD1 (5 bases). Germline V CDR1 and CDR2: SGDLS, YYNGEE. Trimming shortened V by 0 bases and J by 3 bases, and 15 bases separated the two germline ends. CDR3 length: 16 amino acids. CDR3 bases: TGTGCCAGCAGCGTAGATGGGGCCCCCTCCGACACTGAAGCTTTCTTT. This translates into CASSVDGAPSDTEAFF.

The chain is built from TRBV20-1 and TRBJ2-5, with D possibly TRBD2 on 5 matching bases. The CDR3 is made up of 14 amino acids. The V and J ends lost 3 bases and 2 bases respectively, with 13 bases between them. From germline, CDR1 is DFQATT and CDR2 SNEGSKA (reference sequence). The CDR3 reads CSASIPGVQETQYF. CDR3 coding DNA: TGCAGTGCTAGTATTCCCGGGGTACAAGAGACCCAGTACTTC.

In nucleotides, the CDR3 is TGTGCCAGCAGCCCCCGGAGACTGAGCACCGGGGAGCTGTTTTTT. It codes for CASSPRRLSTGELFF. The rearrangement uses TRBV27 and TRBJ2-2, with D unclear. Germline CDR1 MNHEY, CDR2 SMNVEV (reference sequence). Trimming shortened V by 6 bases and J by 4 bases, and 15 bases separated the two germline ends. The CDR3 covers 15 residues.

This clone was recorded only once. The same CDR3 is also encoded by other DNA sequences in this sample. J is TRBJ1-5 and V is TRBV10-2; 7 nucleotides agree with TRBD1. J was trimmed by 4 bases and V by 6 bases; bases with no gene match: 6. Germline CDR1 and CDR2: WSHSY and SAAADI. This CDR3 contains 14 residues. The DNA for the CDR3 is TGCGCCAGCAGAGAAGGGGGCTCTAATCAGCCCCAGCATTTT. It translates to CASREGGSNQPQHF.

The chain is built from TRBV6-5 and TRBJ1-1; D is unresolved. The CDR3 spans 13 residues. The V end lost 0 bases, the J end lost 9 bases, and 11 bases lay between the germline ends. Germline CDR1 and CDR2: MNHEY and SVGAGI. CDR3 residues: CASSYSIREKAFF. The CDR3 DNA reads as TGTGCCAGCAGTTACTCGATACGGGAGAAAGCTTTCTTT.